The entry below gives a single T cell receptor beta chain sequence along with its context. Its antigen remains unidentified. Method: immunoSEQ multiplex PCR; TCRdb's copy keeps in-frame clones and lacks some. The sample lists some 150,000 clones, around 89% occurring once. This entry belongs to a study of T cell responses to AZD1222 COVID-19 vaccine. General observations from the study: Just five or six AZD1222 recipients were seropositive at baseline. The study sampled repertoires only after the peak T cell response. The donors showed a predominance of white British ancestry and of females, with possible underestimation of clonal diversity. Across the whole spike, CD4 TCRs peaked at regions 160-218 and 743-854.

Trimming pared 2 bases from V and 0 bases from J, leaving 7 bases between. CDR3 length equals 14 residues. Germline values: CDR1 MNHEY, CDR2 SVGEGT. The chain links TRBV6-2 or TRBV6-3 to TRBJ1-1, with D perhaps matching TRBD1 (6 bases). The receptor's source is an adult in good health. The material was peripheral blood, obtained on day 0 of AZD1222 vaccination. Written as DNA, the CDR3 is TGTGCCAGCAGTTACGGACAGCTGAACACTGAAGCTTTCTTT. Residues: CASSYGQLNTEAFF.